This entry lists 9 T cell receptor beta chains sequenced from one sample in a study of shared clonotypes between healthy human individuals. Assay: immunoSEQ multiplex PCR; the TCRdb copy retains only in-frame clones and omits some. The sample has roughly 700,000 clones; around 91% are singletons. The sequenced sample was memory CD8+ T cells from PBMCs. Sample subset: CD45RO+ cells pooled with CCR7-negative TemRA cells. All receptors derive from a man aged 18 to 30 in good health. Some clones in this sample may be carry-over from other donors' samples.

The chain combines TRBV7-3 with TRBJ1-3; D unclear. CDR1 and CDR2 from the germline V gene are SGHTA and FQGTGA. This CDR3 has 13 amino acids. Trimming took off 5 bases at V and 3 bases at J, with 8 bases between the two ends. The CDR3 region is CASSLPNGNTIYF. DNA for the CDR3: TGTGCCAGCAGCCTCCCAAATGGAAACACCATATATTTT.

The chain uses TRBV19 and TRBJ1-1, with TRBD1 matching over 8 bases. Germline CDR1 reads LNHDA; CDR2 reads SQIVND (reference sequence). V lost 3 bases and J lost 3; bases outside the gene matches: 6. CDR3 length equals 15 residues. CDR3 coding DNA: TGTGCCAGTAGTATTCAAGCAGGGGGCTACACTGAAGCTTTCTTT. Its translation is CASSIQAGGYTEAFF.

CDR3 bases: TGTGCCAGCAGTTTCCTTAGGACAGCGGCCTCCTACGAGCAGTACTTC. This encodes CASSFLRTAASYEQYF. This rearrangement joins TRBV27 to TRBJ2-7; D is perhaps TRBD1 (6 bases). The CDR3 has 16 amino acids. Germline assignment: CDR1 MNHEY and CDR2 SMNVEV (reference sequence). V was trimmed by 3 bases and J by 0 bases, leaving 15 bases between them.

A note on this clone: The sample contains more than one DNA sequence encoding this CDR3. This chain connects TRBV6-5 to TRBJ2-7; 8 nucleotides agree with TRBD2. This CDR3 spans 14 amino acids. The V segment lost 0 bases and the J segment 6 bases; nucleotides outside the gene matches: 4. Germline lookup yields CDR1 MNHEY and CDR2 SVGAGI. CDR3 sequence reads: CASSYSPAGAEQYF. In nucleotides, the CDR3 is TGTGCCAGCAGTTACTCCCCAGCGGGAGCCGAGCAGTACTTC.

This clone was detected a few times. J is TRBJ1-1 and V is TRBV29-1; 8 positions agree with TRBD1. There are 13 residues in the CDR3. V was pared by 7 bases and J by 1 base, with 5 bases of the junction left unmatched. The V gene's germline CDR1 is SQVTM and CDR2 ANQGSEA. For the CDR3, the DNA is TGCAGCGCCCTCCAGGGGGCGAACACTGAAGCTTTCTTT. This translates into CSALQGANTEAFF.

The chain links TRBV28 to TRBJ1-1; D not certain. The V end lost 9 bases, the J end lost 1 base, and 12 bases lay between the germline ends. The germline CDR1 and CDR2 sequences are MDHEN and SYDVKM. The length of the CDR3 is 13 residues. CDR3 residues: CASQLEANTEAFF. CDR3 nucleotides: TGTGCCAGTCAACTAGAGGCGAACACTGAAGCTTTCTTT.

The rearrangement uses TRBV19 and TRBJ2-1, with 7 nucleotides matching TRBD2. The CDR3 length is 16 residues. Germline CDR1 LNHDA, CDR2 SQIVND (reference sequence). The V segment lost 6 bases and the J segment 4 bases; nucleotides outside the gene matches: 12. CDR3 DNA: TGTGCCAGTAGCCCCGTCTTAAGCGGGATGTACAATGAGCAGTTCTTC. It specifies CASSPVLSGMYNEQFF.

V usage is TRBV27 and J usage is TRBJ2-7; the D gene is possibly TRBD1 (5 bases). CDR3 length: 15 residues. Germline loops: CDR1 MNHEY, CDR2 SMNVEV (reference sequence). Trimming pared 2 bases from V and 0 bases from J, leaving 11 bases between. CDR3 sequence reads: CASSLRGLSSYEQYF. CDR3 DNA: TGTGCCAGCAGTTTAAGGGGCCTTAGCTCCTACGAGCAGTACTTC.

This chain uses TRBV27 with TRBJ2-7; TRBD2 agrees at 9 bases. The CDR3 totals 16 residues. V lost 2 bases and J lost 1; bases outside the gene matches: 6. CDR1 MNHEY and CDR2 SMNVEV come from the germline V gene (reference sequence). The CDR3 DNA reads as TGTGCCAGCAGTTTAGCCCTAGCGGGATCTTCCTACGAGCAGTACTTC. Protein product: CASSLALAGSSYEQYF.